This T cell receptor (beta chain) was captured by sequencing in a study of technical replicates of blood from a handful of donors. Produced via immunoSEQ multiplex PCR; TCRdb's table is partial and in-frame only. This repertoire shows 65,000 to 85,000 clones, approximately 93% found once; its top ten account for less than 0.4%. The CDR3 has 13 amino acids. V lost 0 bases, J lost 8 bases, and 10 bases lay in between. Germline loops: CDR1 SEHNR, CDR2 FQNEAQ (reference sequence). This chain uses TRBV7-9 with TRBJ1-2; no clear D. The sequenced sample was T cells isolated from PBMCs. This receptor was obtained from a human donor in good health. In DNA, the CDR3 is TGTGCCAGCAGCTTAGCTGACCCGGGGGGCTACACCTTC. Its protein product is CASSLADPGGYTF.